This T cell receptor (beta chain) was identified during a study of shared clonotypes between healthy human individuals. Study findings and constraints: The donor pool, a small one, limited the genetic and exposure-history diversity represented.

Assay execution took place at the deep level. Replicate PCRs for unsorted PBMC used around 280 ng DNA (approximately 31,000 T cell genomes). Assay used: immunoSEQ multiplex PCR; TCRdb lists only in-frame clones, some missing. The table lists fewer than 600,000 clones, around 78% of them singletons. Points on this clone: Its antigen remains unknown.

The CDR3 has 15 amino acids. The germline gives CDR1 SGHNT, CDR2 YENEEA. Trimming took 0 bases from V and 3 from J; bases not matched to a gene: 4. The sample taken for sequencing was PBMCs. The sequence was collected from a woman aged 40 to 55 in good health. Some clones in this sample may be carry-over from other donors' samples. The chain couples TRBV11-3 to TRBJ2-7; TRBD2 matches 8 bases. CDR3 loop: CASSLDSGNYYEQYF. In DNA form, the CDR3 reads TGTGCCAGCAGCTTAGATAGCGGGAACTACTACGAGCAGTACTTC.